The entry below describes one T cell receptor (beta chain). Compared with germline, one end of the junction differs, possibly owing to a read error. Other DNA sequences in the same sample also yield this CDR3. The data stem from a study of shared clonotypes between healthy human individuals. TCRdb's copy holds only in-frame clones and misses some; the assay was immunoSEQ multiplex PCR. The data hold 450,000 to 500,000 clones, with almost 80% observed a single time. The origin of this receptor is a woman in her thirties or forties in good health. Some clones in this sample may be carry-over from other donors' samples. Sequences were obtained from PBMCs.

The DNA of the CDR3 is TGTGCCTGGAGGAAGGGGTTGAACACTGAAGCCTTCTTT. This translates into CAWRKGLNTEAFF. The J gene is TRBJ1-1, the V gene TRBV30, with D perhaps TRBD1 (5 bases). CDR3 length: 13 amino acids. The V gene's germline CDR1 is GTSNPN and CDR2 SVGIG (reference sequence).